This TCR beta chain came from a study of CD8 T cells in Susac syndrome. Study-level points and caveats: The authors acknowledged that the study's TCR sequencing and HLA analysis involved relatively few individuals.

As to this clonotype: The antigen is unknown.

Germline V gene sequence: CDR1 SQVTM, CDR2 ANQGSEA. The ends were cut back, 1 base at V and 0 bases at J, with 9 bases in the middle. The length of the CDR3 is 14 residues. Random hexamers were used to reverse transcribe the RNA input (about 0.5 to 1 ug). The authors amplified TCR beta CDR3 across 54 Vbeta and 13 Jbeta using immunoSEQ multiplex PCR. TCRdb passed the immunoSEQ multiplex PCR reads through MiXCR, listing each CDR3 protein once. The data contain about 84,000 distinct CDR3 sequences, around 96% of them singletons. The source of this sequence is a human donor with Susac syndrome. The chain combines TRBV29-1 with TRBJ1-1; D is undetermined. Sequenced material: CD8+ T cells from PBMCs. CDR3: CSVEVGEMNTEAFF. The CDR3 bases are TGCAGCGTTGAAGTGGGCGAAATGAACACTGAAGCTTTCTTT. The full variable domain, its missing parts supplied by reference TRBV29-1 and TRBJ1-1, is SAVISQKPSRDICQRGTSLTIQCQVDSQVTMMFWYRQQPGQSLTLIATANQGSEATYESGFVIDKFPISRPNLTFSTLTVSNMSPEDSSIYLCSVEVGEMNTEAFFGQGTRLTVV.